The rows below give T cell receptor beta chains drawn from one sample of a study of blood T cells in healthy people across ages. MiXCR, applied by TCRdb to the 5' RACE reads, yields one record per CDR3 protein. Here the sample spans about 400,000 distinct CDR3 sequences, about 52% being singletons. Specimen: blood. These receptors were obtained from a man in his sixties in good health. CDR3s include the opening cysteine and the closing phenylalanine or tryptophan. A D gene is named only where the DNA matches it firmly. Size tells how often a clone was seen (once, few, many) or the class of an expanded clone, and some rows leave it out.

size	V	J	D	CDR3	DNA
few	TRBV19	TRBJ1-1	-	CASKPTGTPGGRTEAFF	TGTGCCAGTAAACCCACCGGGACCCCGGGCGGTCGCACTGAAGCTTTCTTT
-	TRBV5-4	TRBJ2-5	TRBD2	CASSRGGDRRSETRYF	TGTGCCAGCAGCAGGGGAGGGGACCGGAGGTCCGAGACCCGGTACTTC
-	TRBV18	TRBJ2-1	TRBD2	CASSSTSGRMNEQFF	TGTGCCAGCTCATCGACTAGCGGGAGGATGAATGAGCAGTTCTTC
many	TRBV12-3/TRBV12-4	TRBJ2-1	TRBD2	CASSLRTSGTYNEQFF	TGTGCCAGCAGTCTGCGAACTAGCGGGACCTACAATGAGCAGTTCTTC
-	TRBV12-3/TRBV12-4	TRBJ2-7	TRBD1	CASSLYSGGYEQYF	TGTGCCAGCAGTTTATATTCAGGGGGTTACGAGCAGTACTTC
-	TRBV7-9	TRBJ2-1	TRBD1	CASSGLGQESYNEQFF	TGTGCCAGCAGCGGCCTGGGACAGGAATCCTACAATGAGCAGTTCTTC
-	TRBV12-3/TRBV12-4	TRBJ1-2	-	CASSLYYYGYTF	TGTGCCAGCAGTTTGTACTACTATGGCTACACCTTC
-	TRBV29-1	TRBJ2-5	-	CSAETEQETQYF	TGCAGCGCAGAGACAGAACAAGAGACCCAGTACTTC
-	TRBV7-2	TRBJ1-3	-	CASSSMRSGNTIYF	TGTGCCAGCAGCTCCATGCGCTCTGGAAACACCATATATTTT
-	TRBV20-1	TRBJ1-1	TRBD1	CSAQDRDRGYTEAFF	TGCAGTGCCCAAGACCGGGACAGGGGATACACTGAAGCTTTCTTT
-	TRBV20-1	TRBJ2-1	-	CSANRQNNEQFF	TGCAGTGCTAACCGACAGAACAATGAGCAGTTCTTC
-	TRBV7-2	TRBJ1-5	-	CASSLALRGSNQPQHF	TGTGCCAGCAGCTTAGCGCTGAGGGGGAGCAATCAGCCCCAGCATTTT
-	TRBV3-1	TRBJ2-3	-	CASSQRGPDTQYF	TGTGCCAGCAGCCAACGGGGACCAGATACGCAGTATTTT
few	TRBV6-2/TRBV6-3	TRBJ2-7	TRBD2	CASRPRLAGAYEQYF	TGTGCCAGCAGACCTCGACTAGCGGGAGCGTACGAGCAGTACTTC
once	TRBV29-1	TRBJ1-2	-	CSVARDNYGYTF	TGCAGCGTCGCAAGGGATAACTATGGCTACACCTTC
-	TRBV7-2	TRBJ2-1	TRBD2	CASSLASGLAGGHYNEQFF	TGTGCCAGCAGCTTAGCCTCGGGCCTAGCGGGAGGGCACTACAATGAGCAGTTCTTC
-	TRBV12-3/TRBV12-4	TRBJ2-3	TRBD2	CASSLSGTPSDTQYF	TGTGCCAGCAGTTTAAGCGGGACCCCATCCGATACGCAGTATTTT
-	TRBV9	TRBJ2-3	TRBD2	CASSEREVPGDTQYF	TGTGCCAGCAGCGAACGGGAGGTCCCGGGCGATACGCAGTATTTT
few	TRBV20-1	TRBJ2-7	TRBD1	CSASSDFLPRGPYEQYF	TGCAGTGCTAGTTCGGACTTTCTGCCTAGGGGGCCCTACGAGCAGTACTTC
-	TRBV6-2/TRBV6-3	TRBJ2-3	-	CASSLDRPKTDTQYF	TGTGCCAGCAGTCTAGACAGGCCTAAGACAGATACGCAGTATTTT
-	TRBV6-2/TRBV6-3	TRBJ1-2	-	CASSYGSDRWGYTF	TGTGCCAGCAGTTACGGGTCCGACAGGTGGGGCTACACCTTC
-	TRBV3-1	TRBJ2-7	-	CASSHGGGSEQYF	TGTGCCAGCAGCCACGGAGGGGGTTCCGAGCAGTACTTC
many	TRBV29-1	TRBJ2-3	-	CSVAGGATDTQYF	TGCAGCGTTGCTGGGGGGGCCACAGATACGCAGTATTTT
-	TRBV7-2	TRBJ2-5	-	CASSLAHSGETQYF	TGTGCCAGCAGCTTAGCGCACAGTGGGGAGACCCAGTACTTC
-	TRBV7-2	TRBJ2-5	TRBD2	CAGSSRLAGPKETQYF	TGTGCCGGCAGCTCTCGACTAGCGGGACCCAAAGAGACCCAGTACTTC
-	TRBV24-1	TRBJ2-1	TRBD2	CATSAGLAASEQFF	TGTGCCACCAGCGCGGGGCTAGCGGCGTCTGAGCAGTTCTTC
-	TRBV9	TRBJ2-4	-	CASSAESWGVDIQYF	TGTGCCAGCAGCGCCGAATCGTGGGGTGTTGACATTCAGTACTTC
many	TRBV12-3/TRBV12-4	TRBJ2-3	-	CASSLHLAGGTDTQYF	TGTGCCAGCAGTCTACACCTAGCTGGGGGCACAGATACGCAGTATTTT
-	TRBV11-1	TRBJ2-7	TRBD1	CASSVDGQGHEQYF	TGTGCCAGCAGTGTAGATGGACAGGGCCACGAGCAGTACTTC
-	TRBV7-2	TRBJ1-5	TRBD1	CASSPTTGGGNQPQHF	TGTGCCAGCAGCCCTACCACAGGGGGAGGCAATCAGCCCCAGCATTTT
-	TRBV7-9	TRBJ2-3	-	CASSSQGDTQYF	TGTGCCAGCAGCTCCCAAGGGGATACGCAGTATTTT
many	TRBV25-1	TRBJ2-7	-	CASSEAQTSYEQYF	TGTGCCAGCAGTGAAGCTCAAACCTCCTACGAGCAGTACTTC
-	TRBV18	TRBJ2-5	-	CASLQRLDNEQYF	TGTGCCAGCCTACAGCGGTTGGACAATGAGCAGTACTTC
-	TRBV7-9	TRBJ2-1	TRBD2	CASSPTSGNYNEQFF	TGTGCCAGCAGCCCGACTAGCGGGAACTACAATGAGCAGTTCTTC
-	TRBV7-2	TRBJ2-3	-	CTSSSASANTQYF	TGTACCAGCAGCTCGGCTAGCGCCAATACGCAGTATTTT
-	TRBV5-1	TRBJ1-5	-	CARGINQPQHF	TGCGCCAGGGGTATTAATCAGCCCCAGCATTTT
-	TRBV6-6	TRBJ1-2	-	CASIPDMGAYGYTF	TGTGCCAGCATCCCAGACATGGGGGCTTATGGCTACACCTTC
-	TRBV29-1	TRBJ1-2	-	CSVGNRENYGYTF	TGCAGCGTTGGGAACAGGGAGAACTATGGCTACACCTTC
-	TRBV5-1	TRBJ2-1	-	CASSPLSGAAGNNEQFF	TGCGCCAGCAGCCCCTTAAGTGGGGCGGCAGGAAACAATGAGCAGTTCTTC
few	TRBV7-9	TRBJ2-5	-	CASSNGRTQETQYF	TGTGCCAGCAGCAACGGACGGACTCAAGAGACCCAGTACTTC
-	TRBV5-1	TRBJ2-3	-	CASSGGRPTDTQYF	TGCGCCAGCAGCGGGGGGAGACCCACAGATACGCAGTATTTT
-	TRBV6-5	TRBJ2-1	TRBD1	CASRKDREQFF	TGTGCCAGCAGGAAGGACAGGGAGCAGTTCTTC
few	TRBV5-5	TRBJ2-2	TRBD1	CASSPNRGLRAGELFF	TGTGCCAGCAGCCCTAACAGGGGGCTTAGAGCCGGGGAGCTGTTTTTT
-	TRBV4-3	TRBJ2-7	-	CASSQDRVGVGQGPNYEQYF	TGCGCCAGCAGCCAAGATCGGGTGGGGGTCGGTCAGGGGCCCAACTACGAGCAGTACTTC
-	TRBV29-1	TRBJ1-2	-	CSVGEQGLTYGYTF	TGCAGCGTTGGGGAGCAGGGCTTGACCTATGGCTACACCTTC
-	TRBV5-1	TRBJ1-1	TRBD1	CASSAPGQGNTEAFF	TGCGCCAGCAGCGCCCCGGGACAGGGGAACACTGAAGCTTTCTTT
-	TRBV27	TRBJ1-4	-	CASSLFRARNEKLFF	TGTGCCAGCAGTTTATTCCGGGCCCGAAATGAAAAACTGTTTTTT
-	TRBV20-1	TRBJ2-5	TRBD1	CSSRDRGRIETQYF	TGCAGCTCTCGCGACAGGGGGCGGATCGAGACCCAGTACTTC
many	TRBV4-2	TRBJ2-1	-	CASSQGLRGNEQFF	TGTGCCAGCAGCCAAGGTCTCAGGGGCAATGAGCAGTTCTTC
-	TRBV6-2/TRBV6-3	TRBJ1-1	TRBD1	CASRRPGQGNTEAFF	TGTGCCAGCAGACGACCGGGACAGGGGAACACTGAAGCTTTCTTT
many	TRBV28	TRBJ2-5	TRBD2	CASSLWTSGGSVNKLKETQYF	TGTGCCAGCAGCCTCTGGACTAGCGGGGGCTCCGTTAACAAGCTCAAAGAGACCCAGTACTTC
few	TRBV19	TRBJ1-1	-	CASSDRSVKTEAFF	TGTGCCAGTAGCGACAGATCTGTAAAGACTGAAGCTTTCTTT
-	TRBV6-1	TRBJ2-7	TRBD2	CASSDRSGGSYEQYF	TGTGCCAGCAGTGATCGGAGCGGGGGTTCCTACGAGCAGTACTTC
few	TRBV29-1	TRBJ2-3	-	CSVGGGGRLTDTQYF	TGCAGCGTTGGTGGCGGGGGCCGTCTCACAGATACGCAGTATTTT
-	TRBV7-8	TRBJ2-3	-	CASSLRSRDLGADTQYF	TGTGCCAGCAGCTTAAGAAGCCGCGACCTGGGGGCAGATACGCAGTATTTT
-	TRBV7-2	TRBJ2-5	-	CTSSLTITLGGETQYF	TGTACCAGCAGCTTAACCATAACTCTAGGGGGGGAGACCCAGTACTTC
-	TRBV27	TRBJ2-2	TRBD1	CASSPTGGHYTGELFF	TGTGCCAGCAGTCCGACAGGGGGGCATTACACCGGGGAGCTGTTTTTT
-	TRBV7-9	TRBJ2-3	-	CASSSRDDTDTQYF	TGTGCCAGCAGCTCGCGGGACGACACAGATACGCAGTATTTT